A single TCR beta chain is shown here with its context. Its antigen is unidentified. This record comes from a study of T-cell memory formation after mild COVID-19. Study-wide results and caveats: Second-wave clones with a day 37 peak had unconfirmed SARS-CoV-2 specificity. Prior to infection, memory already included some responding clones, suggesting cross-reactive memory joined. While clones contracting from day 15 to 85 were balanced between CD4 and CD8, later expanders leaned CD4+.

The germline V gene encodes CDR1 SGHTA and CDR2 FQGTGA. The V segment lost 5 bases and the J segment 5 bases; nucleotides outside the gene matches: 7. CDR3 length equals 17 residues. One entry per CDR3 protein results from TCRdb running MiXCR on the 5' RACE reads. The data show about 49,000 distinct CDR3 sequences, 27% seen once. This clonotype was sampled from a man between 18 and 29 years old who had mild COVID-19 (a few samples of this study predate the infection). Cell type and time point are not known. The chain is built from TRBV7-3 and TRBJ2-3; TRBD2 matches 16 bases. Sequenced material: PBMCs or a T cell subset sorted from them (not recorded which). The DNA of the CDR3 is TGTGCCAGCAGCCCCGGGACTAGCGGGGGGGATTTAGATACGCAGTATTTT. Translated: CASSPGTSGGDLDTQYF.